Presented here are 24 T cell receptor beta chains from one specimen sequenced in a study of early T cells in non-severe SARS-CoV-2 infection. Using its own MiXCR run on the 5' RACE reads, TCRdb lists one record per CDR3 protein. The profile shows approximately 120,000 distinct CDR3 sequences, 15% of them singletons. What was sequenced was whole blood. The source of these receptors is an adult who was a healthcare worker with PCR-confirmed SARS-CoV-2 infection or an uninfected control (not recorded which).

This clonotype was observed a few times. The CDR3 DNA follows: TGTGCCATCAGTGAGTCTGGGGGTGGAAACACCATATATTTT. It encodes CAISESGGGNTIYF. The rearrangement joins TRBV10-3 to TRBJ1-3, with D possibly TRBD1 on 5 matching bases. The V gene's germline CDR1 is ENHRY and CDR2 SYGVKD. The CDR3 covers 14 residues. The V gene lost 0 bases and the J gene lost 3 bases, with 6 bases spanning the gap.

The rearrangement links TRBV11-2 to TRBJ2-1; D remains unclear. Germline V CDR1 and CDR2: SGHAT, FQNNGV. V lost 0 bases and J 7 bases, leaving 7 bases between the germline ends. The CDR3 totals 13 residues. This chain's CDR3 is CASSLDPVNEQFF. CDR3 sequence (DNA): TGTGCCAGCAGCTTAGATCCGGTGAATGAGCAGTTCTTC.

Only a few counts were recorded for this clonotype. The CDR3: CASSLDSRSFF. The CDR3 DNA reads TGCGCCAGCAGCTTGGACAGTCGGTCTTTCTTT. The genes are TRBV5-1 and TRBJ1-1; D is uncertain. Trimming stripped 0 bases from V and 12 bases from J, with 9 bases between. The CDR3 is made up of 11 amino acids. Germline V CDR1 and CDR2: SGHRS, YFSETQ.

This clonotype was counted a few times. DNA for the CDR3: TGTGCCAGCAGTCTCCTCTGGGGGGCAACAGATACGCAGTATTTT. This codes for CASSLLWGATDTQYF. The chain links TRBV12-3 or TRBV12-4 to TRBJ2-3, with D perhaps TRBD1 or TRBD2 (6 bases each). This CDR3 contains 15 residues. Trimming cost V 5 bases and J 3 bases, with 15 bases left between them.

The CDR3: CAARGDTEAFF. The CDR3 DNA reads TGTGCCGCAAGGGGGGACACTGAAGCTTTCTTT. The genes are TRBV28 and TRBJ1-1; possible D gene TRBD1, 6 bases. Germline V gene data show CDR1 as MDHEN and CDR2 as SYDVKM. Trimming pared 11 bases from V and 3 bases from J, leaving 10 bases between. CDR3 length: 11 amino acids.

The chain is built from TRBV29-1 and TRBJ1-4, with D maybe TRBD1 (5 bases). The CDR3 contains 14 residues. V lost 4 bases to trimming and J lost 6 bases, with 15 bases between them. The V gene's germline CDR1 is SQVTM and CDR2 ANQGSEA. CDR3: CSVGRRGEDEKLFF. In DNA form, the CDR3 reads TGCAGCGTTGGTCGGAGGGGAGAAGATGAAAAACTGTTTTTT.

The chain is built from TRBV12-3 or TRBV12-4 and TRBJ2-5; D not resolved. V shed 3 bases and J shed 5 bases, with 7 bases lying between them. This CDR3 is 12 amino acids long. The CDR3: CASSFGGETQYF. CDR3 nucleotides: TGTGCCAGCAGTTTTGGCGGTGAGACCCAGTACTTC.

This clonotype was recorded a few times. The chain is built from TRBV12-3 or TRBV12-4 and TRBJ2-1, with D maybe TRBD2 (5 bases). Deletions cut 7 bases from V and 1 base from J, with 14 bases between. There are 15 residues in the CDR3. Here the CDR3 DNA reads TGTGCCAGCAAAGAGAGAGGGTTTTCCTACAATGAGCAGTTCTTC. It codes for CASKERGFSYNEQFF.

This sequence joins TRBV6-2 or TRBV6-3 and TRBJ2-1; D remains unclear. The germline V gene encodes CDR1 MNHEY and CDR2 SVGEGT. The CDR3 totals 12 residues. Trimming left V 4 bases short and J 5 bases short, with 6 bases between. CDR3 region: CASSFSNNEQFF. For the CDR3, the DNA is TGTGCCAGCAGTTTCAGTAACAATGAGCAGTTCTTC.

The chain recombines TRBV10-3 with TRBJ2-7; TRBD1 might be the D (5 bases). The CDR3 has 12 amino acids. Germline values: CDR1 ENHRY, CDR2 SYGVKD. Trimming shortened V by 5 bases and J by 3 bases, and 8 bases separated the two germline ends. The CDR3 sequence is CAISPDSYEQYF. The DNA of the CDR3 is TGTGCCATCAGTCCCGACAGCTACGAGCAGTACTTC.

The chain uses TRBV5-5 and TRBJ1-2; no clear D. CDR1 SGHKS and CDR2 YYEKEE come from the germline V gene (reference sequence). The CDR3 sequence is 15 residues long. Trimming stripped 0 bases from V and 2 bases from J, with 11 bases between. The CDR3 spells CASSLEVARNYGYTF. CDR3 DNA: TGTGCCAGCAGCTTGGAAGTCGCAAGAAACTATGGCTACACCTTC.

The chain joins TRBV29-1 to TRBJ2-1; D remains ambiguous. The germline gives CDR1 SQVTM, CDR2 ANQGSEA. V gave up 4 bases and J gave up 3 bases, with 1 base separating them. This CDR3 is built from 10 residues. The CDR3 reads CSVGYNEQFF. CDR3 DNA sequence: TGCAGCGTTGGCTACAATGAGCAGTTCTTC.

This clonotype came up a few times. This chain links TRBV7-2 with TRBJ2-1; 11 bases map to TRBD2. This CDR3 has 16 residues. Germline V gene data show CDR1 as SGHTA and CDR2 as FQGNSA. Losses at the gene ends were 1 base for V and 10 bases for J; bases not matched to a gene: 9. The CDR3 bases are TGTGCCAGCAGCTTAGGGGCGCTAGCGGGGGGTGAAGAGCAGTTCTTC. It translates to CASSLGALAGGEEQFF.

A few counts support this clonotype. This chain links TRBV20-1 with TRBJ1-2, with 7 positions matching TRBD1. The CDR3 is 14 amino acids. The V gene end was trimmed by 6 bases and the J gene end by 0 bases; junction bases not matched to a gene: 7. Germline assignment: CDR1 DFQATT and CDR2 SNEGSKA (reference sequence). The CDR3 sequence: CSAPTGPANYGYTF. The CDR3 coding sequence is TGCAGTGCCCCGACAGGGCCCGCTAACTATGGCTACACCTTC.

This clonotype was seen at least ten times. The CDR3 loop reads CASSRVAGGGDTQYF. In DNA form, the CDR3 reads TGCGCCAGCAGCCGGGTAGCGGGGGGCGGGGATACGCAGTATTTT. The V call is TRBV4-1, the J call TRBJ2-3, with 10 positions matching TRBD2. The V segment lost 4 bases and the J segment 6 bases; nucleotides outside the gene matches: 7. CDR3 size: 15 residues. In germline, CDR1 is MGHRA, CDR2 YSYEKL.

In its sample, this clonotype was seen many times. The rearrangement uses TRBV5-1 and TRBJ2-7, with a weak D call TRBD2 (5 bases). The CDR3 runs to 18 residues. V lost 2 bases, J lost 3 bases, and 24 bases lay in between. Per the germline V gene, CDR1 is SGHRS and CDR2 is YFSETQ. CDR3 nucleotides: TGCGCCAGCAGCTTTTTATATACCTCAAGTGGGAGAGTCTACGAGCAGTACTTC. Its translation is CASSFLYTSSGRVYEQYF. Full variable domain (missing parts from reference TRBV5-1 and TRBJ2-7): KAGVTQTPRYLIKTRGQQVTLSCSPISGHRSVSWYQQTPGQGLQFLFEYFSETQRNKGNFPGRFSGRQFSNSRSEMNVSTLELGDSALYLCASSFLYTSSGRVYEQYFGPGTRLTVT.

CDR3 amino acids: CASSQDYATEAFF. In DNA form, the CDR3 reads TGTGCCAGCAGCCAAGATTACGCCACTGAAGCTTTCTTT. V usage is TRBV3-1 and J usage is TRBJ1-1; D not certain. The CDR3 length is 13 residues. V was shortened by 0 bases and J by 4 bases, with 6 bases between the two germline ends. Germline-derived CDR1 and CDR2 are LGHDT and YNNKEL (reference sequence).

The CDR3 DNA reads as TGTGCCAGCAGCCGGCGGTGGGATACCTACAATGAGCAGTTCTTC. It encodes CASSRRWDTYNEQFF. The chain employs TRBV3-1 and TRBJ2-1; unclear D gene. The V gene's germline CDR1 is LGHDT and CDR2 YNNKEL (reference sequence). The ends were cut back, 4 bases at V and 2 bases at J, with 12 bases in the middle. The CDR3 runs 15 residues.

This clonotype occurred a few times. The rearrangement joins TRBV18 to TRBJ1-1, with D possibly matching TRBD1 (5 bases). The V gene lost 5 bases and the J gene lost 1 base, with 8 bases spanning the gap. The CDR3 sequence is 13 residues long. Germline CDR1 KGHSH, CDR2 LQKENI. The chain's CDR3 is CASSIGQNTEAFF. Here the CDR3 DNA reads TGTGCCAGCTCAATCGGACAGAACACTGAAGCTTTCTTT.

With regard to this clonotype: The final CDR3 position lacks the conserved phenylalanine or tryptophan, pointing to a likely read error. This rearrangement joins TRBV12-3 or TRBV12-4 to TRBJ2-1; 11 nucleotides match TRBD2. The V and J ends lost 5 bases and 7 bases, in that order; junction bases with no gene match: 7. This CDR3 has 15 amino acids. CDR3 sequence reads: CASSVSLAGDNEQFS. CDR3 nucleotide sequence: TGTGCCAGCAGTGTATCACTAGCGGGGGATAATGAGCAGTTCTCC.

In its sample, this clonotype was seen a few times. This rearrangement joins TRBV12-3 or TRBV12-4 to TRBJ1-1; D gene unclear. The CDR3 contains 13 residues. Trimming stripped 2 bases from V and 0 bases from J, with 4 bases between. The CDR3 loop reads CASSLRLNTEAFF. CDR3 in DNA: TGTGCCAGCAGTTTACGATTGAACACTGAAGCTTTCTTT.

The V and J genes are TRBV2 and TRBJ2-3; D possibly matches TRBD1 or TRBD2 (5 bases each). V dropped 7 bases and J dropped 3 bases, with 14 bases sitting between them. CDR1 is SNHLY and CDR2 is FYNNEI in the germline V gene. The CDR3 contains 14 residues. CDR3: CASMGTRGTDTQYF. CDR3 sequence (DNA): TGTGCCAGCATGGGGACCCGAGGGACAGATACGCAGTATTTT.

This clonotype came up many times. The rearrangement links TRBV28 to TRBJ1-3; tentatively, D is TRBD1 (5 bases). This CDR3 has 14 residues. With 5 bases removed from V and 9 bases from J, the gap between germline ends came to 17 bases. CDR1 MDHEN and CDR2 SYDVKM come from the germline V gene. CDR3 sequence (DNA): TGTGCCAGCAGTCCGGGACCGTGGTCCGGCACCATATATTTT. Its protein product is CASSPGPWSGTIYF.

Many counts were recorded for this clonotype. J is TRBJ2-2 and V is TRBV7-2; the D is unclear. The CDR3 sequence is 12 residues long. V lost 6 bases and J lost 6, with 8 bases in between. Germline V lookup: CDR1 SGHTA, CDR2 FQGNSA. The chain's CDR3 is CASSTVAGELFF. In DNA form, the CDR3 reads TGTGCCAGCAGTACAGTGGCCGGGGAGCTGTTTTTT. Based on the CDR3 plus reference TRBV7-2 and TRBJ2-2, the full variable domain is GAGVSQSPSNKVTEKGKDVELRCDPISGHTALYWYRQSLGQGLEFLIYFQGNSAPDKSGLPSDRFSAERTGGSVSTLTIQRTQQEDSAVYLCASSTVAGELFFGEGSRLTVL.